This T cell receptor (beta chain) was sequenced during a study of cytomegalovirus exposure and HLA in healthy donors. General study findings and limits: When a later analysis was performed, an Asian-associated ancestry cluster reportedly had fewer N-insertions than the approximately 680-donor mean.

The PCR ran on 60 Vbeta and 13 Jbeta primers. Assay: immunoSEQ multiplex PCR; the TCRdb copy retains only in-frame clones and omits some. The sample lists tens of thousands of clones; 79% were seen once. Remarks on this clone: The antigen remains unidentified.

The clonotype comes from a man aged 25 to 40 in good health and CMV-seronegative. The sample taken for sequencing was PBMCs.

CDR3 loop: CASSFDRGWETQYF. Written as DNA, the CDR3 is TGTGCCAGCAGTTTTGACAGGGGTTGGGAGACCCAGTACTTC. This chain joins TRBV7-9 and TRBJ2-5; 8 bases map to TRBD1. Looked up from germline, CDR1 is SEHNR and CDR2 is FQNEAQ (reference sequence). Unmatched junction bases numbered 8, after V lost 6 bases and J lost 5 bases. The CDR3 has 14 residues. The full variable domain, with the rest looked up from reference TRBV7-9 and TRBJ2-5, is DTGVSQNPRHKITKRGQNVTFRCDPISEHNRLYWYRQTLGQGPEFLTYFQNEAQLEKSRLLSDRFSAERPKGSFSTLEIQRTEQGDSAMYLCASSFDRGWETQYFGPGTRLLVL.